A single sample gave rise to the 10 T cell receptor beta chains below, sequenced in a study of T cells in Graves' hyperthyroidism and ophthalmopathy. RNA transcripts yielded amplified TCR beta CDR3 regions. HTBI primers were the set used in a first-round RT-PCR of the TCR CDR3. Via MiXCR, TCRdb re-called the multiplex PCR reads, giving one row per CDR3 protein. The sample includes fewer than 250,000 distinct CDR3 sequences, roughly 15% of them seen just once. Sequencing input: blood. Every receptor here comes from a woman aged 18-29 years with Graves' ophthalmopathy.

Ten or more counts support this clonotype. The chain couples TRBV5-1 to TRBJ1-2; TRBD1 aligns across 8 bases. CDR1 is SGHRS, CDR2 YFSETQ, per germline. This CDR3 comprises 14 residues. The V segment lost 5 bases and the J segment 7 bases; nucleotides outside the gene matches: 10. CDR3 region: CASRSTGGEAGYTF. The CDR3 DNA reads TGCGCCAGCAGAAGCACAGGGGGGGAAGCTGGCTACACCTTC.

This clonotype came up a few times. The rearrangement links TRBV5-4 to TRBJ2-7; D unresolved. The CDR3 sequence is 12 residues long. Looked up from germline, CDR1 is SGHNT and CDR2 is YYREEE (reference sequence). Between the trimmed V and J ends, which lost 0 bases and 5 bases, there was a span of 6 bases. The CDR3 reads CASSLGLNEQYF. The CDR3 DNA is TGTGCCAGCAGCTTGGGCTTGAACGAGCAGTACTTC.

The table lists this clonotype with many counts. This chain joins TRBV2 and TRBJ2-3, with D perhaps matching TRBD1 (5 bases). Germline CDR1 is SNHLY and CDR2 is FYNNEI. Trimming left V 5 bases short and J 1 base short, with 13 bases between. The CDR3 is 15 amino acids. The CDR3 loop reads CASSSGSFGTDTQYF. CDR3 sequence (DNA): TGTGCCAGCAGTTCAGGGTCATTCGGCACAGATACGCAGTATTTT. Drawing the rest from reference TRBV2 and TRBJ2-3, the complete variable domain is EPEVTQTPSHQVTQMGQEVILRCVPISNHLYFYWYRQILGQKVEFLVSFYNNEISEKSEIFDDQFSVERPDGSNFTLKIRSTKLEDSAMYFCASSSGSFGTDTQYFGPGTRLTVL.

This clonotype was detected ten times or more. The J gene is TRBJ1-2, the V gene TRBV6-1, with D possibly matching TRBD1 (6 bases). The V gene lost 6 bases and the J gene lost 0 bases, with 23 bases spanning the gap. Germline-derived CDR1 and CDR2 are MNHNS and SASEGT. The CDR3 consists of 18 residues. This CDR3 reads CASSPSLTGNPTNYGYTF. The CDR3 coding sequence is TGTGCCAGCAGCCCTAGCCTTACAGGGAACCCTACTAACTATGGCTACACCTTC.

This clonotype showed up just a few times. The gene calls are TRBV5-1 and TRBJ2-5, with 16 bases lining up with TRBD2. Germline-derived CDR1 and CDR2 are SGHRS and YFSETQ. The V gene end was trimmed by 0 bases and the J gene end by 5 bases; junction bases not matched to a gene: 4. This CDR3 is built from 17 residues. The DNA for the CDR3 is TGCGCCAGCAGCTTGGCTGGGACTAGCGGGAGGGGCGAGACCCAGTACTTC. Translating it yields CASSLAGTSGRGETQYF.

This clonotype was observed many times. The V and J genes are TRBV3-1 and TRBJ2-3; 9 nucleotides agree with TRBD2. The CDR3 is 17 residues long. Germline CDR1 is LGHDT and CDR2 is YNNKEL (reference sequence). V gave up 0 bases and J gave up 3 bases; unmatched junction bases: 7. The CDR3 protein is CASSQDISGGGTDTQYF. The CDR3 DNA follows: TGTGCCAGCAGCCAAGATATTAGCGGGGGTGGGACAGATACGCAGTATTTT.

The chain carries TRBV7-2 and TRBJ2-7; D possibly matches TRBD1 or TRBD2 (5 bases each). V was shortened by 0 bases and J by 0 bases, with 15 bases between the two germline ends. CDR1 is SGHTA and CDR2 is FQGNSA in the germline V gene. CDR3 length equals 17 residues. The CDR3 spells CASSLAPGAINSYEQYF. The CDR3 DNA follows: TGTGCCAGCAGCTTAGCCCCCGGGGCCATAAACTCCTACGAGCAGTACTTC.

This clonotype was found many times. The rearrangement links TRBV10-3 to TRBJ1-1; 7 bases align to TRBD1. The CDR3 length is 13 residues. The germline V gene has CDR1 ENHRY and CDR2 SYGVKD. V lost 2 bases, J lost 11 bases, and 8 bases stayed unmatched. CDR3 region: CAISEERGRLAFF. Here the CDR3 DNA reads TGTGCCATCAGTGAGGAGAGGGGGCGGTTGGCTTTCTTT.

At least ten counts were recorded for this clonotype. This chain joins TRBV30 and TRBJ2-3; TRBD2 might be the D (5 bases). Germline values: CDR1 GTSNPN, CDR2 SVGIG (reference sequence). The germline V and J ends were trimmed by 8 bases and 4 bases, with 13 bases remaining between them. The CDR3 covers 12 residues. The CDR3 loop reads CAGTEVPDTQYF. In nucleotides, the CDR3 is TGTGCCGGCACGGAGGTCCCAGATACGCAGTATTTT. Using reference TRBV30 and TRBJ2-3 for the parts outside the CDR3, the full variable domain is SQTIHQWPATLVQPVGSPLSLECTVEGTSNPNLYWYRQAAGRGLQLLFYSVGIGQISSEVPQNLSASRPQDRQFILSSKKLLLSDSGFYLCAGTEVPDTQYFGPGTRLTVL.

Many counts were recorded for this clonotype. The chain couples TRBV20-1 to TRBJ2-1; D not resolved. Germline CDR1 DFQATT, CDR2 SNEGSKA (reference sequence). This CDR3 spans 14 amino acids. V was pared by 1 base and J by 5 bases, with 12 bases between. CDR3 in DNA: TGCAGTGCTAGAGTTACTGGAAAGGACAATGAGCAGTTCTTC. Amino acids: CSARVTGKDNEQFF.